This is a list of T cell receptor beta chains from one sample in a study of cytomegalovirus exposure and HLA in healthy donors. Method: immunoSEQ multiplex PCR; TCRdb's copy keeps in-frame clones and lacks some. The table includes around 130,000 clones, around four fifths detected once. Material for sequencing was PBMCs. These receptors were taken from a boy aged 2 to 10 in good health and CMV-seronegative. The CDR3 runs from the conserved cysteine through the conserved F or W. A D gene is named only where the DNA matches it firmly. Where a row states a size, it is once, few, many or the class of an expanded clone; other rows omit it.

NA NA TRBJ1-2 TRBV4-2 TGTGCCAGCAGCCAAGAATTCGGAGGGCTGACCTATGGCTACACCTTC CASSQEFGGLTYGYTF
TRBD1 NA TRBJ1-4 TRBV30 TGTGCCTGGAGCCTGTGGAGGGGGCAGGCTAATGAAAAACTGTTTTTT CAWSLWRGQANEKLFF
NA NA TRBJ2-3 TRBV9 TGTGCCAGCAGCGTACAGGGTACTACGCAGTATTTT CASSVQGTTQYF
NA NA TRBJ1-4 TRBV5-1 TGCGCCAGCAGCTTGGAACCAGGGGTGGGCGAAAAACTGTTTTTT CASSLEPGVGEKLFF
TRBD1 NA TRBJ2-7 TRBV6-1 TGTGCCAGCAGTGAACCCACAGGGGGCTACGAGCAGTACTTC CASSEPTGGYEQYF
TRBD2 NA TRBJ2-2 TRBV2 TGTGCCAGCAGTCTCGGGACTAGGACCGGGGAGCTGTTTTTT CASSLGTRTGELFF
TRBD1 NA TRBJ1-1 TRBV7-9 TGTGCCAGCAGCTTAGAGGGGACAGGGGGGAACACTGAAGCTTTCTTT CASSLEGTGGNTEAFF
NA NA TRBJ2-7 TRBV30 TGTGCCTGGAGTGCGCCAGGTCGAGGGTACGAGCAGTACTTC CAWSAPGRGYEQYF
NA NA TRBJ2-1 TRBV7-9 TGTGCCAGCAGCCTTCTCGGGACTGGCAACAATGAGCAGTTCTTC CASSLLGTGNNEQFF
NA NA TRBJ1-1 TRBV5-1 TGCGCCAGCAGCCCGGGGGGATTAAGAACTGAAGCTTTCTTT CASSPGGLRTEAFF
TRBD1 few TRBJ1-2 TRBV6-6 TGTGCCAGCAGTAGAGGGACAGGGGTTAGCTTCTATGGCTACACCTTC CASSRGTGVSFYGYTF
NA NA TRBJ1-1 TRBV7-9 TGTTCCAGCAGCTCAATGGGGCGGGGGGCAAACACTGAAGCTTTCTTT CSSSSMGRGANTEAFF
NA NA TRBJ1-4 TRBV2 TGTGCCAGCAGGGACCTAGAACAGGGAGAAAGTGAAAAACTGTTTTTT CASRDLEQGESEKLFF
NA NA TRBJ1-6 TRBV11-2 TGTGCCAGCAGCTCGGGACTGTTCGATAATTCACCCCTCCACTTT CASSSGLFDNSPLHF
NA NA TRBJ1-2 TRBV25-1 TGTGCCAGCAGTGAATGGGTCGGACAGATCTATGGCTACACCTTC CASSEWVGQIYGYTF
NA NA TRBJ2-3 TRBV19 TGTGCCAGTAGTTTCCGGCGAGGTGTGGATACGCAGTATTTT CASSFRRGVDTQYF
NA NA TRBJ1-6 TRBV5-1 TGCGCCAGCAGCCCGGCGGGGGGTCTGGGAGGTTCACCCCTCCACTTT CASSPAGGLGGSPLHF
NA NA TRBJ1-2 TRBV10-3 TGTGCCATCAGTGAAGGAGGGTATGGCTACACCTTC CAISEGGYGYTF
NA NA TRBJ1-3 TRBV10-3 TGTGCCACCCTGATGAACAGAGGGTCTGGAAACACCATATATTTT CATLMNRGSGNTIYF
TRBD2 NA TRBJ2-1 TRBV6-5 TGTGCCAGCAGCCGAGACTCTAGCGGGAGTATTATCTTC CASSRDSSGSIIF
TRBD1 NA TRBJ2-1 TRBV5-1 TGCGCCAGCAGCTGGGGGACAGGGAGGGACAATGAGCAGTTCTTC CASSWGTGRDNEQFF
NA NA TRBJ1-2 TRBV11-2 TGTGCCAGCAGCTTAGATGCGGGCACATACTATGGCTACACCTTC CASSLDAGTYYGYTF
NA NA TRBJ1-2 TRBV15 TGTGCCACCAGCAGAGCCACGGGACTAGGGAATGGCTACACCTTC CATSRATGLGNGYTF
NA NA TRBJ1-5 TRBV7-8 TGTGCCAGCAGCTTAGAACAGGGTTTAGGGTCCCAGCATTTT CASSLEQGLGSQHF